Presented here are 18 T cell receptor beta chains from one specimen sequenced in a study of blood T cell repertoires in COVID-19. The table came from immunoSEQ multiplex PCR; TCRdb's copy has only in-frame clones and leaves some out. The table shows fewer than 200,000 clones, with 65% to 90% occurring only once. The specimen was peripheral blood. These receptors were collected from a human donor in a cohort sampled during active COVID-19.

This clone was detected only once. The rearrangement uses TRBV27 and TRBJ1-3; a possible D gene is TRBD1 (5 bases). The CDR3 sequence is 15 residues long. V dropped 0 bases and J dropped 4 bases, with 10 bases sitting between them. Germline values: CDR1 MNHEY, CDR2 SMNVEV (reference sequence). The CDR3 DNA follows: TGTGCCAGCAGTTTATCGGCAGGGCCAGGAAACACCATATATTTT. Amino acid sequence: CASSLSAGPGNTIYF.

This clone occurred once. The chain carries TRBV7-2 and TRBJ2-5, with 8 bases fitting TRBD1. Germline CDR1 is SGHTA and CDR2 is FQGNSA. There are 12 residues in the CDR3. The ends lost 3 bases at V and 9 bases at J; junction bases unmatched: 3. As DNA, the CDR3 is TGTGCCAGCAGCTTCGACAGGGGTCCCCAGTACTTC. It specifies CASSFDRGPQYF.

CDR3 loop: CAWAGEGSSNTEAFF. The CDR3 nucleotides read TGTGCCTGGGCCGGGGAGGGGTCCTCGAACACTGAAGCTTTCTTT. The chain is built from TRBV5-4 and TRBJ1-1; possible D gene TRBD1, 5 bases. Trimming removed 10 bases at V and 1 base at J, with 20 bases between. Germline V gene sequence: CDR1 SGHNT, CDR2 YYREEE (reference sequence). CDR3 size: 15 residues.

CDR3 nucleotides: TGTGCCAGTAGTACCGTCCGACCGGGACTGGGGGTCCACGAGCAGTACTTC. Translated, it gives CASSTVRPGLGVHEQYF. The chain has TRBV19 and TRBJ2-7, with D possibly matching TRBD2 (6 bases). Germline CDR1 LNHDA, CDR2 SQIVND (reference sequence). V lost 4 bases and J lost 5, with 24 bases in between. This CDR3 has 17 amino acids.

V and J are TRBV3-1 (or the pseudogene TRBV3-2) and TRBJ2-7; TRBD1 matches at 7 bases. Germline CDR1 reads LGHDT; CDR2 reads YNNKEL (reference sequence). CDR3 size: 15 residues. Trimming cost V 1 base and J 0 bases; bases outside gene matches: 3. CDR3 amino acids: CASSQAGTASYEQYF. CDR3 nucleotides: TGTGCCAGCAGCCAAGCGGGGACAGCCTCCTACGAGCAGTACTTC.

This clone has only one observation. The V and J genes are TRBV6-2 or TRBV6-3 and TRBJ1-2; D unclear. CDR1 MNHEY and CDR2 SVGEGT come from the germline V gene. V shed 2 bases and J shed 4 bases, with 11 bases lying between them. This CDR3 is built from 14 residues. The CDR3 reads CASSYAGLGYGYTF. As DNA, the CDR3 is TGTGCCAGCAGTTACGCAGGCTTGGGCTATGGCTACACCTTC.

V and J are TRBV19 and TRBJ2-7, with 9 nucleotides matching TRBD1. There are 14 residues in the CDR3. J gave up 4 bases and V 4 bases, and 5 bases lay outside the gene matches. CDR1 is LNHDA and CDR2 is SQIVND in the germline V gene (reference sequence). Written as DNA, the CDR3 is TGTGCCAGTAGTACCCGACAGGGGGGTTACGAGCAGTACTTC. Its protein product is CASSTRQGGYEQYF.

The sample holds one count of this clone. V and J are TRBV5-5 and TRBJ1-6; 8 nucleotides agree with TRBD1. This CDR3 spans 13 amino acids. Germline-derived CDR1 and CDR2 are SGHKS and YYEKEE (reference sequence). Losses at the gene ends were 4 bases for V and 9 bases for J; bases not matched to a gene: 3. The CDR3 sequence: CASSPDRGSPLHF. CDR3 sequence (DNA): TGTGCCAGCAGCCCTGACAGGGGTTCACCCCTCCACTTT.

The rearrangement joins TRBV6-2 or TRBV6-3 to TRBJ2-1; D might be TRBD1 (7 bases). CDR1 and CDR2 (germline): MNHEY, SVGEGT. V was shortened by 5 bases and J by 0 bases, with 20 bases between the two germline ends. CDR3 length: 18 residues. The CDR3 sequence: CASSTERRGQSSYNEQFF. The CDR3 nucleotides read TGTGCCAGCAGTACTGAGCGGAGGGGGCAGAGCTCCTACAATGAGCAGTTCTTC.

This clone showed up just once. The V gene is TRBV3-1 (or the pseudogene TRBV3-2), the J gene TRBJ2-4; 8 bases match TRBD1. The CDR3 runs 18 residues. The V segment lost 3 bases and the J segment 1 base; nucleotides outside the gene matches: 11. Germline V lookup: CDR1 LGHDT, CDR2 YNNKEL (reference sequence). CDR3 DNA: TGTGCCAGCAGCCATCCCCCTAGGACAGGGAAGGCCAAAAACATTCAGTACTTC. Its protein product is CASSHPPRTGKAKNIQYF.

J is TRBJ2-6 and V is TRBV14, with no clear D. The CDR3 totals 15 residues. CDR1 is SGHDN, CDR2 FVKESK, per germline. V was trimmed by 5 bases and J by 2 bases, leaving 10 bases between them. The CDR3 DNA reads TGTGCCAGCAGCTCCACATTGCCTGGGGCCAACGTCCTGACTTTC. Translating it yields CASSSTLPGANVLTF.

The chain is built from TRBV6-5 and TRBJ2-7; D is perhaps TRBD1 (5 bases). Looked up from germline, CDR1 is MNHEY and CDR2 is SVGAGI. Trimming took 3 bases from V and 4 from J, leaving 19 bases between them. CDR3 size: 16 residues. The DNA of the CDR3 is TGTGCCAGCAGTTATCGTCAAGACCAAGACAGTTACGAGCAGTACTTC. Its protein product is CASSYRQDQDSYEQYF.

This rearrangement joins TRBV6-2 or TRBV6-3 to TRBJ2-1, with 9 positions matching TRBD1. Per germline, CDR1 MNHEY and CDR2 SVGEGT. This CDR3 is built from 17 residues. The V segment lost 5 bases and the J segment 5 bases; nucleotides outside the gene matches: 13. The CDR3 loop reads CASSHTGKWTGDNEQFF. CDR3 DNA: TGTGCCAGCAGTCACACGGGGAAGTGGACAGGGGACAATGAGCAGTTCTTC.

The chain combines TRBV3-1 (or the pseudogene TRBV3-2) with TRBJ1-6; unclear D gene. Trimming cost V 0 bases and J 9 bases, with 12 bases left between them. Germline assignment: CDR1 LGHDT and CDR2 YNNKEL (reference sequence). This CDR3 has 15 residues. DNA for the CDR3: TGTGCCAGCAGCCAAGAGCAAGGGAGGGCTTCACCCCTCCACTTT. This gives the protein CASSQEQGRASPLHF.

J is TRBJ2-7 and V is TRBV4-3; D is undetermined. There are 15 residues in the CDR3. With 0 bases removed from V and 0 bases from J, the gap between germline ends came to 9 bases. In germline, CDR1 is LGHNA, CDR2 YSLEER. CDR3 sequence reads: CASSQEYGSSYEQYF. The CDR3 DNA reads TGCGCCAGCAGCCAAGAGTACGGTAGCTCCTACGAGCAGTACTTC.

The chain links TRBV4-2 to TRBJ1-2; 9 bases are a match to TRBD1. The CDR3 covers 15 residues. Unmatched junction bases numbered 4, after V lost 1 base and J lost 4 bases. Looked up from germline, CDR1 is LGHNA and CDR2 is YNFKEQ. The DNA for the CDR3 is TGTGCCAGCAGCCAAGGACAGGGGGAGAGCTATGGCTACACCTTC. It translates to CASSQGQGESYGYTF.

The gene calls are TRBV11-2 and TRBJ2-1; maybe TRBD2 (6 bases). The germline V and J ends were trimmed by 6 bases and 8 bases, with 17 bases remaining between them. CDR1 is SGHAT and CDR2 is FQNNGV in the germline V gene. The CDR3 sequence is 14 residues long. CDR3 sequence (DNA): TGTGCCAGCAGTTCGGCGGGACCCTCCGATGAGCAGTTCTTC. It codes for CASSSAGPSDEQFF. The variable domain in full, completed from reference TRBV11-2 and TRBJ2-1, reads EAGVAQSPRYKIIEKRQSVAFWCNPISGHATLYWYQQILGQGPKLLIQFQNNGVVDDSQLPKDRFSAERLKGVDSTLKIQPAKLEDSAVYLCASSSAGPSDEQFFGPGTRLTVL.

In its sample, this clone was seen once. The chain links TRBV7-2 to TRBJ1-2; 11 bases agree with TRBD1. Germline V gene lookup returns CDR1 SGHTA and CDR2 FQGNSA. Germline trimming cut 4 bases from V and 6 bases from J; bases unmatched to any gene: 7. This CDR3 is 15 amino acids long. The CDR3 loop is CASSSRGQGADGYTF. CDR3 nucleotides: TGTGCCAGCAGCTCTCGTGGACAGGGGGCAGATGGCTACACCTTC.